This T cell receptor beta chain was retrieved from a study of T cells in Graves' hyperthyroidism and ophthalmopathy. As for the study in general: Peripheral blood collection took place at initial diagnosis, before any treatment. Study-wide findings and caveats: Model-based prediction identified ophthalmopathy a median 6.5 months prior to its onset.

Amplification of TCR beta CDR3 regions used RNA as the template. In the first-round RT-PCR of the TCR CDR3, the HTBI primer set was used. TCRdb redid the calling of the multiplex PCR reads with MiXCR, one entry per CDR3 protein. Among some 720,000 distinct CDR3 sequences listed, roughly 15% were seen once. Among the patients, aged 18 to 65, hyperthyroidism was newly diagnosed and had lasted under 2 months. Thyroid ultrasound, orbital computed tomography, clinical symptoms, and serum thyroxine and TRAb underpinned diagnoses. Turning to this clonotype: Its antigen is as yet unknown.

V was cut by 0 bases and J by 0 bases, with 9 bases left in between. Per germline, CDR1 MNHEY and CDR2 SVGEGT. The CDR3 runs 16 residues. The sample comprised blood. The TCR was taken from a man aged 18 to 29 with Graves' hyperthyroidism. This chain links TRBV6-2 or TRBV6-3 with TRBJ2-1; TRBD1 is a possible D gene (6 bases). CDR3 sequence reads: CASSYSHRASYNEQFF. CDR3 coding DNA: TGTGCCAGCAGTTACTCCCACAGGGCCTCCTACAATGAGCAGTTCTTC.